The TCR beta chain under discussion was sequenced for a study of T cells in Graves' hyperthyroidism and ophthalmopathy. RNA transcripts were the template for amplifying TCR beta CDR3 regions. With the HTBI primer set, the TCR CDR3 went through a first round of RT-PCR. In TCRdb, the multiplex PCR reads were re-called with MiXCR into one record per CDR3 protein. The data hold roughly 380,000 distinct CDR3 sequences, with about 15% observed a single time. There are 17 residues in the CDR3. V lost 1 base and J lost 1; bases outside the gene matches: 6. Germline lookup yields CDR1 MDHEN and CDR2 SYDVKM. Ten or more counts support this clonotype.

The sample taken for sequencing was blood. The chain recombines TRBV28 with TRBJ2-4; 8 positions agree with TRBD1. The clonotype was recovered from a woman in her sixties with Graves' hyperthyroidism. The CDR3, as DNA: TGTGCCAGCAGTTTATTCGGACAGGGTATTGCCAAAAACATTCAGTACTTC. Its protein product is CASSLFGQGIAKNIQYF.